These 19 T cell receptor beta chains were all obtained from the same sample, sequenced in a study of blood T cell repertoires in COVID-19. Profiled with immunoSEQ multiplex PCR; TCRdb holds only in-frame clones, not every one. The table has roughly 18,000 clones, just over 90% seen once; the top ten hold 15% to 20%. Sequenced input: peripheral blood. Every receptor here comes from a human donor in a cohort sampled during active COVID-19.

The chain has TRBV28 and TRBJ1-4; the D gene is possibly TRBD1 (5 bases). CDR1 and CDR2 from the germline V gene are MDHEN and SYDVKM. This CDR3 is 14 amino acids long. Between the trimmed V and J ends, which lost 5 bases and 1 base, there was a span of 8 bases. CDR3 DNA sequence: TGTGCCAGCAGTGCCAGGGAAACTAATGAAAAACTGTTTTTT. Translation: CASSARETNEKLFF.

The CDR3 region is CASSPLLRWGDTGELFF. The DNA for the CDR3 is TGTGCCAGCAGCCCACTACTACGCTGGGGGGACACCGGGGAGCTGTTTTTT. This chain links TRBV7-9 with TRBJ2-2; perhaps TRBD2 as D (6 bases). V was pared by 5 bases and J by 3 bases, with 19 bases between. CDR1 SEHNR and CDR2 FQNEAQ come from the germline V gene (reference sequence). CDR3 length: 17 residues.

This clone has a single count. The genes are TRBV10-3 and TRBJ1-2, with TRBD1 matching 8 bases. Germline V lookup: CDR1 ENHRY, CDR2 SYGVKD. V lost 5 bases, J lost 5 bases, and 4 bases stayed unmatched. The CDR3 runs 13 residues. The DNA for the CDR3 is TGTGCCATCAGTACCCGGACAGGGTATGGCTACACCTTC. This encodes CAISTRTGYGYTF.

The chain has TRBV27 and TRBJ1-6; D is unclear. The V end was cut by 2 bases, the J end by 3 bases, with 5 bases between. Germline V CDR1 and CDR2: MNHEY, SMNVEV (reference sequence). The CDR3 spans 14 residues. Written as DNA, the CDR3 is TGTGCCAGCAGTTTAAAGCTCTATAATTCACCCCTCCACTTT. Translating gives CASSLKLYNSPLHF.

J is TRBJ2-7 and V is TRBV11-3; 8 bases line up with TRBD2. Germline CDR1 reads SGHNT; CDR2 reads YENEEA. The V segment lost 1 base and the J segment 0 bases; nucleotides outside the gene matches: 2. The CDR3 runs to 15 residues. For the CDR3, the DNA is TGTGCCAGCAGCTTAGGCCGGGGGGGCTCCTACGAGCAGTACTTC. Amino acid sequence: CASSLGRGGSYEQYF.

The rearrangement links TRBV12-3 or TRBV12-4 to TRBJ1-4, with D hard to call. The germline V and J ends were trimmed by 6 bases and 2 bases, with 4 bases remaining between them. This CDR3 has 12 amino acids. The CDR3 sequence is CASRRTNEKLFF. The CDR3 DNA reads as TGTGCCAGCAGGAGGACTAATGAAAAACTGTTTTTT.

The rearrangement joins TRBV7-9 to TRBJ2-1; 12 bases line up with TRBD2. In germline, CDR1 is SEHNR, CDR2 FQNEAQ (reference sequence). The CDR3 loop spans 15 amino acids. V was pared by 6 bases and J by 8 bases, with 8 bases of the junction left unmatched. This chain's CDR3 is CASRRGLAGGDEQFF. DNA for the CDR3: TGTGCCAGCAGACGGGGACTAGCGGGCGGTGATGAGCAGTTCTTC.

CDR3 nucleotides: TGTGCCAGCAGCTTAGTGAGGGGGCACGGCGGGGAGCTGTTTTTT. Protein sequence: CASSLVRGHGGELFF. The gene calls are TRBV11-2 and TRBJ2-2, with TRBD1 identical over 7 bases. This CDR3 has 15 residues. Germline trimming cut 1 base from V and 7 bases from J; bases unmatched to any gene: 6. The V gene's germline CDR1 is SGHAT and CDR2 FQNNGV.

The chain links TRBV30 to TRBJ2-7, with no clear D. The CDR3 length is 14 residues. V lost 2 bases, J lost 2 bases, and 13 bases lay in between. CDR1 is GTSNPN, CDR2 SVGIG, per germline (reference sequence). The CDR3 DNA is TGTGCCTGGAGTAGTCGAGGCCTTCCCTACGAGCAGTACTTC. This translates into CAWSSRGLPYEQYF.

This sequence joins TRBV19 and TRBJ1-2; TRBD1 is a possible D gene (5 bases). This CDR3 is 13 amino acids long. V gave up 7 bases and J gave up 4 bases, with 13 bases separating them. Germline V CDR1 and CDR2: LNHDA, SQIVND (reference sequence). The CDR3 DNA sequence: TGTGCCAGTACTCAGCAGGGAACCTATGGCTACACCTTC. Protein: CASTQQGTYGYTF.

The V call is TRBV2, the J call TRBJ2-2; perhaps TRBD2 as D (6 bases). The CDR3 loop spans 14 amino acids. Trimming removed 2 bases from V and 4 bases from J, with 8 bases in between. The germline CDR1 and CDR2 sequences are SNHLY and FYNNEI. As DNA, the CDR3 is TGTGCCAGCAGTGAAATCGGGGGCACCGGGGAGCTGTTTTTT. It codes for CASSEIGGTGELFF.

The chain has TRBV28 and TRBJ2-7; no firm D call. Trimming removed 5 bases at V and 2 bases at J, with 10 bases between. Germline V gene data show CDR1 as MDHEN and CDR2 as SYDVKM. CDR3 length: 13 residues. The CDR3 bases are TGTGCCAGCAGTGTAGCCGGAACCTACGAGCAGTACTTC. It is translated as CASSVAGTYEQYF.

This clone has only a few counts. The chain recombines TRBV5-6 with TRBJ1-1; unclear D gene. The V end lost 3 bases, the J end lost 7 bases, and 10 bases lay between the germline ends. This CDR3 is built from 12 residues. Germline V gives CDR1 SGHDT, CDR2 YYEEEE. The CDR3 sequence: CASSWAGIEAFF. CDR3 bases: TGTGCCAGCAGCTGGGCGGGAATTGAAGCTTTCTTT.

The chain carries TRBV21-1 and TRBJ2-2; no check of the table's D call, TRBD1, against the DNA was made. TRBV21-1 is noted as a pseudogene. The CDR3 runs to 15 residues. The CDR3 nucleotides read TGTGCCACGTACTACCGGGACAGGGCGACCGGGGAGCTGTTTTTT. It specifies CATYYRDRATGELFF.

The rearrangement uses TRBV19 and TRBJ2-3, with D perhaps TRBD1 (6 bases). CDR3 length equals 15 residues. Trimming removed 4 bases at V and 1 base at J, with 12 bases between. The germline V gene has CDR1 LNHDA and CDR2 SQIVND (reference sequence). CDR3 nucleotide sequence: TGTGCCAGTAGTAAGGCAGGGGTGGGCACAGATACGCAGTATTTT. The encoded protein is CASSKAGVGTDTQYF.

The J gene is TRBJ2-7, the V gene TRBV20-1; a possible D gene is TRBD2 (7 bases). V was shortened by 6 bases and J by 6 bases, with 9 bases between the two germline ends. The CDR3 sequence is 10 residues long. CDR1 and CDR2 (germline): DFQATT, SNEGSKA (reference sequence). The CDR3 protein is CSAGGLEQYF. CDR3 nucleotide sequence: TGCAGTGCCGGGGGGCTCGAGCAGTACTTC.

This clone was detected once. The chain employs TRBV29-1 and TRBJ1-6; TRBD1 matches 8 bases. The CDR3 covers 13 residues. Losses at the gene ends were 2 bases for V and 9 bases for J; bases not matched to a gene: 3. Germline V lookup: CDR1 SQVTM, CDR2 ANQGSEA. In nucleotides, the CDR3 is TGCAGCGTTGAAACAGGGGGTGGTTCACCCCTCCACTTT. It is translated as CSVETGGGSPLHF.

The chain is built from TRBV9 and TRBJ2-1; 10 positions match TRBD2. The germline V gene has CDR1 SGDLS and CDR2 YYNGEE. After removal of 0 bases from V and 8 bases from J, the junction contained 8 bases not matched to a gene. The CDR3 sequence is 16 residues long. Written as DNA, the CDR3 is TGTGCCAGCAGCGTAGCACCAGCGGGGGGGCATGATGAGCAGTTCTTC. As protein: CASSVAPAGGHDEQFF.

This clone was observed once. The chain links TRBV29-1 to TRBJ2-5; D not certain. The V end lost 1 base, the J end lost 4 bases, and 7 bases lay between the germline ends. The CDR3 sequence is 12 residues long. Germline V gene sequence: CDR1 SQVTM, CDR2 ANQGSEA. Here the CDR3 reads CSVEAPRETQYF. The DNA of the CDR3 is TGCAGCGTTGAAGCGCCCAGAGAGACCCAGTACTTC.